This T cell receptor beta chain was sequenced in a study of CD8+CD57+ T cells in acquired aplastic anemia. TCR beta VDJ and CDR3 profiles were obtained from a genomic DNA template. TCRdb reprocessed the reads with MiXCR, giving one entry per CDR3 protein. This table has 150,000 to 200,000 distinct CDR3 sequences, roughly 64% appearing once. This clonotype was detected only once. The V end was cut by 4 bases, the J end by 0 bases, with 7 bases between. CDR1 and CDR2 (germline): ENHRY, SYGVKD. This CDR3 is built from 14 residues. This sequence was found in a human donor with severe aplastic anemia or a healthy control (not recorded which). This chain joins TRBV10-3 and TRBJ1-3, with D possibly matching TRBD1 (6 bases). Material: sorted CD4+, CD8+, or CD8+CD57+ T cells (not recorded which) from PBMCs. The chain's CDR3 is CAISGGRSGNTIYF. The DNA for the CDR3 is TGTGCCATCAGTGGGGGGCGCTCTGGAAACACCATATATTTT.